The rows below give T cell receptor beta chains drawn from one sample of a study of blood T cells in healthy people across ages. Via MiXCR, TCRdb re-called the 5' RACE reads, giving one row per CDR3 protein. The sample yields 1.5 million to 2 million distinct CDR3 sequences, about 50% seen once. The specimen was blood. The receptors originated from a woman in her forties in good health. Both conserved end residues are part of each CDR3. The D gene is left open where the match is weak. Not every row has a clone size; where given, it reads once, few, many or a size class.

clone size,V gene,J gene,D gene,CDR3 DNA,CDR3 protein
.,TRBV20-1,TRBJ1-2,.,TGCAGTGCCGCCTCGGTACGGGACTATGGCTACACCTTC,CSAASVRDYGYTF
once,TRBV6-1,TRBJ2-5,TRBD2,TGTGCCAGCGGCCTAACCCGACTAGCGGGCTTAGAAGAGACCCAGTACTTC,CASGLTRLAGLEETQYF
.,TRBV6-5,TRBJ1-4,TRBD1,TGTGCCAGCAGTCAATACCGGGACAGGGCGAATGAAAAACTGTTTTTT,CASSQYRDRANEKLFF
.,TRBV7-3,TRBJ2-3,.,TGTGCCAGCAGCTTAGCGGGGGCAACCTACACAGATACGCAGTATTTT,CASSLAGATYTDTQYF
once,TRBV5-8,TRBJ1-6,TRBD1,TGTGCCAGCAGCGGGGGACAGGTGATCTCCTATAATTCACCCCTCCACTTT,CASSGGQVISYNSPLHF
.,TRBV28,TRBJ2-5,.,TGTGCCAGCAGGGCCGGGCCCTTCCCCGGAGAGACCCAGTACTTC,CASRAGPFPGETQYF
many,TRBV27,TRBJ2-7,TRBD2,TGTGCCAGCAGCTTGAGCGGGGGGCGATACGAGCAGTACTTC,CASSLSGGRYEQYF
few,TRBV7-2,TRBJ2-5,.,TGTGCCAGCAGCTGGGCGGGGGCTCAAGAGACCCAGTACTTC,CASSWAGAQETQYF
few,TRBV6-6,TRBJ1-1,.,TGTGCCAGCAGTCTTCCAGGGGAGAACACTGAAGCTTTCTTT,CASSLPGENTEAFF
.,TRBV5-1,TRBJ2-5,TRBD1,TGCGCCAGCCTTACCGGGACAGGGGGCGCCGAGACCCAGTACTTC,CASLTGTGGAETQYF
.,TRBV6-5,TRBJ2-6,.,TGTGCCAGCAGTTACAACCGGGGGCTGGCAGGGGCCACCTCTGGGGCCAACGTCCTGACTTTC,CASSYNRGLAGATSGANVLTF
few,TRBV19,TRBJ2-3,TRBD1,TGTGCCAGTAGTAGGACAGGGAGTCGGACAGATACGCAGTATTTT,CASSRTGSRTDTQYF
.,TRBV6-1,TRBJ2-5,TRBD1,TGTGCCAGCAGGCCCGGTTTCACAGGGACAGGGGGGAAAGAGACCCAGTACTTC,CASRPGFTGTGGKETQYF
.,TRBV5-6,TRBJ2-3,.,TGTGCCAGCAGCCTACGACGGACTGGAAGAGGCACAGATACGCAGTATTTT,CASSLRRTGRGTDTQYF
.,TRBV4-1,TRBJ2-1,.,TGCGCCAGCAGCCCGCGAACCCCGGGCAATGAGCAGTTCTTC,CASSPRTPGNEQFF
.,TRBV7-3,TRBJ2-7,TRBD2,TGTGCCAGCAGCTTACGGGGGGGCCTTTTAGATGAGCAGTACTTC,CASSLRGGLLDEQYF
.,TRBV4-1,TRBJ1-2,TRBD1,TGCGCCAGCAGCCAAGCCCCCGGACAGGGGGCGTGGTATGGCTACACCTTC,CASSQAPGQGAWYGYTF
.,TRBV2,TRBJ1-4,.,TGTGCCAGCAGTGAAGCGCGCGGGGCGGGCCGTGAAAAACTGTTTTTT,CASSEARGAGREKLFF
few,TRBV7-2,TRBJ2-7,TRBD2,TGTGCCAGCAGCTTAGCGGGACTAGCGGGGGGCCCGAGTGAGCAGTACTTC,CASSLAGLAGGPSEQYF
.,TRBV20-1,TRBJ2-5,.,TGCAGCACAGACCGCGGCGTCGGGACCCAGTACTTC,CSTDRGVGTQYF
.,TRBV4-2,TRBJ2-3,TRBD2,TGTGCCAGCAGCCGACTAACCCCTGGGACTAGCGGGGCCAACATAGATACGCAGTATTTT,CASSRLTPGTSGANIDTQYF
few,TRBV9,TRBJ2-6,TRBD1,TGTGCCAGCAGCGGGGTTCACCCGGGACAGGCTAGATCTGGGGCCAACGTCCTGACTTTC,CASSGVHPGQARSGANVLTF
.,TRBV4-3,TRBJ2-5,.,TGCGCCAGCAGCAAGGGGTTCTCAGGGACCCAGTACTTC,CASSKGFSGTQYF
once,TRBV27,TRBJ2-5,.,TGTGCCAGCCGCCCGGACAGTCGGGGAGACGAGACCCAGTACTTC,CASRPDSRGDETQYF
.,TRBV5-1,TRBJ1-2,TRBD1,TGCGCCAGCAGCCCCCAGACAGGGCTGTCTTTTGGCTACACCTTC,CASSPQTGLSFGYTF
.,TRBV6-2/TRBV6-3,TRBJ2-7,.,TGTGCCAGCGGGGAGCCTACCTACGAGCAGTACTTC,CASGEPTYEQYF
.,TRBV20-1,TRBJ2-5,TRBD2,TGCAGTGCTAGAGGCGGGGGGACGCAGACCCAGTACTTC,CSARGGGTQTQYF
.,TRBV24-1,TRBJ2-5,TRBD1,TGTGCCACCACGGGACAGGGGAGGAATGAGCAGTACTTC,CATTGQGRNEQYF
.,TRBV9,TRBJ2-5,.,TGTGCCAGCAGCGCCTCCTGGGGCCTATCGGGGGAGACCCAGTACTTC,CASSASWGLSGETQYF
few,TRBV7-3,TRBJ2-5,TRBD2,TGTGCCAGCAGCTTAACGCGGACTAGCAGCCAAGAGACCCAGTACTTC,CASSLTRTSSQETQYF
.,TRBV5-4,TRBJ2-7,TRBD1,TGTGCCAGCAGCACCGGGACAGAAGTCTACGAGCAGTACTTC,CASSTGTEVYEQYF
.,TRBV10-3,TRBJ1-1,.,TGTGCCATCAGTGAGTCAGAGGGTAGGGCTGAAGCTTTCTTT,CAISESEGRAEAFF
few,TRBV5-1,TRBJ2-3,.,TGCGCCAGCAGCTTGGAGGGTACGGTTAGCACAGATACGCAGTATTTT,CASSLEGTVSTDTQYF
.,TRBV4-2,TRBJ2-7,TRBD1,TGTGCCAGCAGCCTTCCTTCGGGACAGGGGTTCGGCGAGCAGTACTTC,CASSLPSGQGFGEQYF
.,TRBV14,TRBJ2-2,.,TGTGCCAGCAGCCAAGATGAAGCGAACACCGGGGAGCTGTTTTTT,CASSQDEANTGELFF
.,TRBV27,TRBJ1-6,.,TGTGCCAGCAGTTTAGCCCGGGCGCCAAATTCACCCCTCCACTTT,CASSLARAPNSPLHF
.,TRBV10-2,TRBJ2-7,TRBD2,TGCGCCAGCTCGGGACTAGCGGGGAGGGGACCCTCAATTGACCGATCCTACGAGCAGTACTTC,CASSGLAGRGPSIDRSYEQYF
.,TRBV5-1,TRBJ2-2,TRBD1,TGCGCCAGCAGCTTTGGACAGGTCTTCACCGGGGAGCTGTTTTTT,CASSFGQVFTGELFF
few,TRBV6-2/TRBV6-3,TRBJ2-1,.,TGTGCCAGCAAATTCGGCGGGGCTAGATACAATGAGCAGTTCTTC,CASKFGGARYNEQFF
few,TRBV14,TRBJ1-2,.,TGTGCCAGCAGCCAAGATATGGCAGGCTATGGCTACACCTTC,CASSQDMAGYGYTF